This T cell receptor (beta chain) was recorded in a study of T-cell memory formation after mild COVID-19. About the research overall: The TCR clusters were mostly specific to one donor. Study outcomes and limitations: Contracting CD4+ clones sat mainly in CM and EM; CD8+ in EMRA.

This clonotype showed up just a few times. Its target is unknown. This CDR3 spans 11 amino acids. The trim removed 6 bases at V and 5 bases at J, leaving 0 bases unmatched. Germline V CDR1 and CDR2: DFQATT, SNEGSKA (reference sequence). TCRdb reanalysed the 5' RACE reads using MiXCR and keeps one entry per CDR3 protein. The sample shows some 440,000 distinct CDR3 sequences, more than 20% of them seen only once. The sequence was collected from an adult woman who had mild COVID-19 (a few samples of this study predate the infection). Cell type and time point are not known. The chain is built from TRBV20-1 and TRBJ2-2, with 7 bases matching TRBD1. The specimen was PBMCs or a T cell subset sorted from them (not recorded which). CDR3 amino acids: CSATGTGELFF. The CDR3 nucleotides read TGCAGTGCGACAGGGACCGGGGAGCTGTTTTTT.